Listed below are T cell receptor beta chains from one sample, sequenced in a study of shared clonotypes between healthy human individuals. Profiled with immunoSEQ multiplex PCR; TCRdb holds only in-frame clones, not every one. The repertoire holds about 960,000 clones, 70% to 85% seen once, with roughly 1.5% in the top ten. The sequencing sample was made of memory CD4+ T cells sorted from blood. The receptors originated from a man between 18 and 29 years old in good health. The CDR3 runs from the conserved cysteine through the conserved F or W. A D gene is named only where the DNA matches it firmly. Some rows have no size entry. The others give once, few or many, or a class for an expanded clone.

TRBJ2-1,TRBV7-9,.,TRBD2,15,CASSLTGGGYNEQFF,TGTGCCAGCAGCTTAACGGGAGGTGGCTACAATGAGCAGTTCTTC
TRBJ1-1,TRBV7-2,few,TRBD1,15,CASSLTDRGDTEAFF,TGTGCCAGCAGCCTCACTGACAGGGGGGACACTGAAGCTTTCTTT
TRBJ2-5,TRBV4-1,once,.,15,CASSQIISSAETQYF,TGCGCCAGCAGCCAAATCATCAGCTCCGCGGAGACCCAGTACTTC
TRBJ1-2,TRBV28,.,.,13,CASSLEGWYGYTF,TGTGCCAGCAGTCTCGAGGGTTGGTATGGCTACACCTTC
TRBJ2-5,TRBV5-1,.,TRBD2,15,CASSKLGLYQETQYF,TGCGCCAGCAGCAAACTGGGACTATACCAAGAGACCCAGTACTTC
TRBJ1-1,TRBV5-6,.,.,13,CASSFSVNTEAFF,TGTGCCAGCAGCTTTTCAGTGAACACTGAAGCTTTCTTT
TRBJ2-7,TRBV27,.,.,15,CASSKGGGAYYEQYF,TGTGCCAGCAGTAAGGGAGGGGGGGCGTACTACGAGCAGTACTTC
TRBJ1-3,TRBV6-1,.,.,17,CASSGIRNGVPGNTIYF,TGTGCCAGCAGTGGAATTAGGAACGGCGTTCCTGGAAACACCATATATTTT
TRBJ1-1,TRBV7-9,.,TRBD1,12,CASSSGGPEAFF,TGTGCCAGCAGCTCAGGGGGCCCGGAAGCTTTCTTT
TRBJ1-6,TRBV27,.,.,12,CASRNYNSPLHF,TGTGCCAGCAGAAACTATAATTCACCCCTCCACTTT
TRBJ2-5,TRBV7-2,.,.,13,CASSFLHQETQYF,TGTGCCAGCAGCTTCTTACACCAAGAGACCCAGTACTTC
TRBJ2-1,TRBV10-3,.,.,16,CAITNPFGGRGDEQFF,TGTGCCATTACTAACCCCTTTGGGGGGAGAGGCGATGAGCAGTTCTTC
TRBJ1-1,TRBV9,.,.,17,CASSALSGGAPNTEAFF,TGTGCCAGCAGCGCGCTATCGGGGGGCGCCCCGAACACTGAAGCTTTCTTT
TRBJ2-7,TRBV2,.,.,11,CASAGSWEQYF,TGTGCCAGCGCGGGAAGTTGGGAGCAGTACTTC
TRBJ1-6,TRBV7-9,.,.,15,CASNQDSSYNSPLHF,TGTGCCAGCAACCAGGACAGCTCCTATAATTCACCCCTCCACTTT
TRBJ1-3,TRBV5-4,.,TRBD1,15,CASSQTGWSGNTIYF,TGTGCCAGCAGCCAGACAGGGTGGTCTGGAAACACCATATATTTT
TRBJ2-1,TRBV5-1,.,TRBD1,17,CASSFLARGNNPNEQFF,TGCGCCAGCAGCTTCCTAGCCAGGGGGAACAACCCCAATGAGCAGTTCTTC
TRBJ1-2,TRBV27,.,TRBD1,14,CASSLSRGPYGYTF,TGTGCCAGCAGTTTATCCAGGGGGCCCTATGGCTACACCTTC
TRBJ1-2,TRBV19,.,TRBD1,16,CASSARQGPTNYGYTF,TGTGCCAGTAGTGCCAGACAGGGTCCCACTAACTATGGCTACACCTTC
TRBJ1-3,TRBV5-4,once,.,16,CATSSGVGITGNTIYF,TGTGCCACCTCTAGTGGGGTGGGAATAACTGGAAACACCATATATTTT
TRBJ1-2,TRBV30,.,.,13,CAWKLGSNPSYTF,TGTGCCTGGAAATTGGGGAGTAATCCGTCCTACACCTTC
TRBJ2-1,TRBV9,many,TRBD2,18,CASSVEGSGTSGYNEQFF,TGTGCCAGCAGCGTAGAGGGCAGCGGGACTAGCGGGTACAATGAGCAGTTCTTC
TRBJ1-3,TRBV6-1,.,.,13,CASSEVSGNTIYF,TGTGCCAGCAGTGAAGTTTCTGGAAACACCATATATTTT
TRBJ2-7,TRBV19,.,TRBD1,16,CASSTGQGFFGGEQYF,TGTGCCAGTAGTACGGGACAGGGGTTTTTCGGAGGCGAGCAGTACTTC
TRBJ2-7,TRBV28,.,.,13,CASTWRRAYEQYF,TGTGCCAGTACCTGGAGGCGGGCCTACGAGCAGTACTTC
TRBJ2-1,TRBV5-1,.,TRBD1,15,CASSLGDRGFDEQFF,TGCGCCAGCAGCTTAGGAGACAGGGGTTTTGATGAGCAGTTCTTC
TRBJ1-1,TRBV18,.,TRBD1,14,CASSFGQGGTEAFF,TGTGCCAGCTCATTCGGACAGGGAGGCACTGAAGCTTTCTTT
TRBJ2-7,TRBV5-4,.,TRBD2,16,CASSWKTSGISYEQYF,TGTGCCAGCAGCTGGAAGACTAGCGGGATCTCCTACGAGCAGTACTTC
TRBJ2-3,TRBV7-2,.,TRBD2,17,CASSLAGTSGTTDTQYF,TGTGCCAGCAGCTTAGCCGGGACTAGCGGGACCACAGATACGCAGTATTTT
TRBJ1-2,TRBV7-2,once,.,13,CASSLGFSIGYTF,TGTGCCAGCAGCTTGGGCTTCTCTATCGGCTACACCTTC
TRBJ2-7,TRBV28,once,.,13,CASSISVTYEQYF,TGTGCCAGCAGTATTTCAGTGACCTACGAGCAGTACTTC
TRBJ2-2,TRBV28,.,.,16,CASNWGRSANTGELFF,TGTGCCAGCAACTGGGGACGCTCGGCAAACACCGGGGAGCTGTTTTTT
TRBJ2-7,TRBV30,.,.,12,CAAGIPSYEQYF,TGTGCCGCCGGTATTCCCTCCTACGAGCAGTACTTC
TRBJ2-4,TRBV5-1,.,.,15,CASSGDAGAKNIQYF,TGCGCCAGCAGCGGAGACGCGGGGGCCAAAAACATTCAGTACTTC
TRBJ1-6,TRBV27,.,.,14,CASSFRGINSPLHF,TGTGCCAGCAGTTTTCGAGGGATTAATTCACCCCTCCACTTT
TRBJ1-5,TRBV10-2,.,.,12,CASSEGIQPQHF,TGCGCCAGCAGTGAAGGGATTCAGCCCCAGCATTTT
TRBJ2-5,TRBV29-1,.,TRBD1,14,CSVEVMNRGETQYF,TGCAGCGTTGAAGTAATGAACAGGGGAGAGACCCAGTACTTC
TRBJ2-7,TRBV5-1,.,.,14,CASSLAGTTGEQYF,TGCGCCAGCAGCTTGGCCGGCACCACGGGGGAGCAGTACTTC
TRBJ2-2,TRBV6-5,few,.,14,CASSGQLNTGELFF,TGTGCCAGCAGCGGACAGCTGAACACCGGGGAGCTGTTTTTT
TRBJ2-1,TRBV2,.,.,16,CASSKTGLLTYNEQFF,TGTGCCAGCAGTAAGACAGGTTTGTTGACCTACAATGAGCAGTTCTTC
TRBJ2-7,TRBV11-2,.,TRBD2,16,CASSLNLAGPPYEQYF,TGTGCCAGCAGCTTAAATCTAGCGGGGCCACCCTACGAGCAGTACTTC
TRBJ1-3,TRBV4-2,few,.,13,CASSQDTGSSIYF,TGTGCCAGCAGCCAAGATACTGGCTCTTCCATATATTTT
TRBJ1-5,TRBV7-6,many,.,16,CASSLAPAGNNQPQHF,TGTGCCAGCAGCTTAGCGCCGGCGGGTAACAATCAGCCCCAGCATTTT
TRBJ2-1,TRBV30,.,.,11,CAWRLTPGLIF,TGTGCCTGGCGGCTGACCCCGGGCCTCATCTTC
TRBJ1-3,TRBV30,once,TRBD1,13,CAWTQGAGNTIYF,TGTGCCTGGACCCAGGGGGCTGGAAACACCATATATTTT
TRBJ2-7,TRBV4-1,.,TRBD2,16,CASSQPTSGRTYEQYF,TGCGCCAGCAGCCAACCTACTAGCGGGAGGACCTACGAGCAGTACTTC
TRBJ2-3,TRBV2,.,TRBD1,13,CANPGQPTDTQYF,TGTGCCAACCCGGGACAGCCGACAGATACGCAGTATTTT
TRBJ2-2,TRBV19,.,.,15,CASSIGRGVTGELFF,TGTGCCAGTAGTATCGGCAGAGGGGTGACCGGGGAGCTGTTTTTT